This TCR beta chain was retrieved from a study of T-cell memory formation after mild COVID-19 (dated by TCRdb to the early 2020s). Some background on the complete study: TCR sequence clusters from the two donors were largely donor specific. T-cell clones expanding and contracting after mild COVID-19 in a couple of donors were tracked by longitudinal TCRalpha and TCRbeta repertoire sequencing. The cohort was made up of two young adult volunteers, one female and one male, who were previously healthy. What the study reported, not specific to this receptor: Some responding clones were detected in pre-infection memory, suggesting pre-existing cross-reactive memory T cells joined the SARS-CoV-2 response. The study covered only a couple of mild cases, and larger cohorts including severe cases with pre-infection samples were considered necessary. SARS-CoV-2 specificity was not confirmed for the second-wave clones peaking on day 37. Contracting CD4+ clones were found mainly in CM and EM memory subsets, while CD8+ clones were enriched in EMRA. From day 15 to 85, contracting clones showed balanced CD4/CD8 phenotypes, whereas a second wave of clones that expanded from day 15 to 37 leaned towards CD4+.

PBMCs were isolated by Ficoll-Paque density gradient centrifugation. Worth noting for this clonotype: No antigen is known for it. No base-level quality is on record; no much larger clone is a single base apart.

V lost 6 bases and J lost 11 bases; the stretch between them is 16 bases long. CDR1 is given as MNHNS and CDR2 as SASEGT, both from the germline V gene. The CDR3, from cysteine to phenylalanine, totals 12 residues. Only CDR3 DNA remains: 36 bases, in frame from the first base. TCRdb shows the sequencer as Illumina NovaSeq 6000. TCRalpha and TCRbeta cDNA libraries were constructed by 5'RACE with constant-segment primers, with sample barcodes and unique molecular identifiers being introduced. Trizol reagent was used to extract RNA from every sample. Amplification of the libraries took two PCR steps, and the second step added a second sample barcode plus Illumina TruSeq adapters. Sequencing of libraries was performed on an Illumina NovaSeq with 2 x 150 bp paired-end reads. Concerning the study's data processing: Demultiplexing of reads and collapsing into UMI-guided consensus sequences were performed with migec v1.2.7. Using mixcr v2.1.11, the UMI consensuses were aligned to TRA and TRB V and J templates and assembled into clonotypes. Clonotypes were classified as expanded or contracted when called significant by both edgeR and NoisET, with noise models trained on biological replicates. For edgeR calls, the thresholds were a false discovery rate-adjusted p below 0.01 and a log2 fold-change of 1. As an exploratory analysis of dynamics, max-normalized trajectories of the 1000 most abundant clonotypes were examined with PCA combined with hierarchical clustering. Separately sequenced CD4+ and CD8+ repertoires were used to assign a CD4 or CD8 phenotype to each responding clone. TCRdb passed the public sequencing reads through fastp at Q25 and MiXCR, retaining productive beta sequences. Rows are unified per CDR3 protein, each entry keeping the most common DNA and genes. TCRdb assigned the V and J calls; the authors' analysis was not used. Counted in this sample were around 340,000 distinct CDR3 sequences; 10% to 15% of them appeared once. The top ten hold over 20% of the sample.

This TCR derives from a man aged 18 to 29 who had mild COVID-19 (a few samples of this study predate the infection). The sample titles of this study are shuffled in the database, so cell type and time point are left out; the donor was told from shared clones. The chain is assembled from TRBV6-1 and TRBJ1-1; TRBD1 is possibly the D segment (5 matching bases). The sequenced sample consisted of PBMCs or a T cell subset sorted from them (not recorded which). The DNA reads TGTGCCAGCAGCAATGTCTGGGGCTCGGCTTTCTTT. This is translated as CASSNVWGSAFF.